One sample yielded the 26 T cell receptor beta chains listed below, sequenced in a study of cytomegalovirus exposure and HLA in healthy donors. A multiplex PCR was run with 60 Vbeta primers and 13 Jbeta primers. Assay: immunoSEQ multiplex PCR; the TCRdb copy retains only in-frame clones and omits some. This sample's table reports roughly 36,000 clones. Sequencing was performed on PBMCs. The receptors stem from a woman aged 30 to 39 in good health and CMV-seropositive.

CDR3 sequence (DNA): TGTGCCAGCAGTTCCGGACAGGGAGGAACCTATGGCTACACCTTC. Its protein product is CASSSGQGGTYGYTF. V gene TRBV6-5 combines with J gene TRBJ1-2; 8 bases match TRBD1. J lost 4 bases, V lost 4 bases, and 8 bases had no gene match. The V gene's germline CDR1 is MNHEY and CDR2 SVGAGI. The CDR3 is 15 residues long.

CDR3 DNA sequence: TGTGCCAGCAGCCAAGACGGCGGACAGATCCTAACTGAAGCTTTCTTT. Amino acids: CASSQDGGQILTEAFF. This rearrangement joins TRBV14 to TRBJ1-1; tentative D call: TRBD1 (6 bases). The ends were cut back, 0 bases at V and 5 bases at J, with 16 bases in the middle. CDR3 length: 16 residues. Germline CDR1 and CDR2: SGHDN and FVKESK.

The chain has TRBV28 and TRBJ1-3; perhaps TRBD1 as D (6 bases). The CDR3 loop spans 14 amino acids. The germline V gene has CDR1 MDHEN and CDR2 SYDVKM. V lost 2 bases to trimming and J lost 4 bases, with 9 bases between them. CDR3 in DNA: TGTGCCAGCAGTTTAGACACAGGGGGAAACACCATATATTTT. Protein: CASSLDTGGNTIYF.

The rearrangement links TRBV6-4 to TRBJ2-2, with 13 bases identical to TRBD2. Germline CDR1 and CDR2: MRHNA and SNTAGT. This CDR3 has 15 residues. Trimming cost V 6 bases and J 4 bases; bases outside gene matches: 2. CDR3 sequence: CASSGTSGATGELFF. Here the CDR3 DNA reads TGTGCCAGCAGCGGGACTAGCGGGGCCACCGGGGAGCTGTTTTTT.

A remark on this clone: One end of the junction fails to match germline, which may point to a read error. The chain couples TRBV18 to TRBJ1-1; maybe TRBD1 (5 bases). CDR3 length: 15 amino acids. CDR1 and CDR2 from the germline V gene are KGHSH and LQKENI. In DNA, the CDR3 is TGTGCCAGCTCACCACCGGGACTGAGGAACGCTGAAGCTTTCTTT. This encodes CASSPPGLRNAEAFF.

The rearrangement links TRBV9 to TRBJ2-5; 10 bases align to TRBD2. Germline V gene data show CDR1 as SGDLS and CDR2 as YYNGEE. Germline trimming cut 4 bases from V and 1 base from J; bases unmatched to any gene: 7. The CDR3 is 16 residues long. CDR3 loop: CASSPRRLAGQETQYF. The CDR3, as DNA: TGTGCCAGCAGCCCCCGACGACTAGCGGGCCAAGAGACCCAGTACTTC.

The chain is built from TRBV7-6 and TRBJ2-7; 10 positions match TRBD1. Germline CDR1 is SGHVS and CDR2 is FNYEAQ. The V segment lost 5 bases and the J segment 2 bases; nucleotides outside the gene matches: 3. The CDR3 has 14 amino acids. The CDR3 DNA is TGTGCCAGCAGCCCGGGGACAGGGGCCTACGAGCAGTACTTC. Amino acids: CASSPGTGAYEQYF.

The genes are TRBV11-2 and TRBJ2-3; no clear D gene. Germline V gene data show CDR1 as SGHAT and CDR2 as FQNNGV. The CDR3 has 12 residues. V gave up 4 bases and J gave up 3 bases, with 5 bases separating them. The CDR3 DNA sequence: TGTGCCAGCAGCTATGAGACAGATACGCAGTATTTT. As protein: CASSYETDTQYF.

This sequence joins TRBV7-9 and TRBJ2-2, with D possibly being TRBD1 (6 bases). Per germline, CDR1 SEHNR and CDR2 FQNEAQ (reference sequence). V lost 5 bases to trimming and J lost 0 bases, with 10 bases between them. CDR3 length: 15 amino acids. The CDR3 sequence: CASSPAGANTGELFF. The CDR3 nucleotides read TGTGCCAGCAGCCCCGCAGGGGCGAACACCGGGGAGCTGTTTTTT.

The genes are TRBV18 and TRBJ2-3; 14 bases line up with TRBD2. V lost 4 bases, J lost 2 bases, and 8 bases stayed unmatched. The CDR3 consists of 18 residues. Germline values: CDR1 KGHSH, CDR2 LQKENI. The CDR3 protein is CASSLAGTSGGDTDTQYF. The CDR3, as DNA: TGTGCCAGCTCACTGGCCGGGACTAGCGGGGGTGACACAGATACGCAGTATTTT.

J is TRBJ1-5 and V is TRBV6-5; TRBD1 agrees at 8 bases. CDR1 and CDR2 (germline): MNHEY, SVGAGI. Losses at the gene ends were 5 bases for V and 7 bases for J; bases not matched to a gene: 4. The CDR3 loop spans 13 amino acids. DNA of the CDR3: TGTGCCAGCAGTGGACAGGGTGGCCAGCCCCAGCATTTT. Encoded protein: CASSGQGGQPQHF.

The chain couples TRBV6-5 to TRBJ1-5; the D is unclear. CDR1 MNHEY and CDR2 SVGAGI come from the germline V gene. Trimming shortened V by 5 bases and J by 4 bases, and 12 bases separated the two germline ends. CDR3 length equals 14 residues. As DNA, the CDR3 is TGTGCCAGCAGTATAGAATCTACGAATCAGCCCCAGCATTTT. Encoded protein: CASSIESTNQPQHF.

The chain combines TRBV2 with TRBJ1-1; 8 bases align to TRBD1. CDR1 SNHLY and CDR2 FYNNEI come from the germline V gene. V lost 4 bases, J lost 3 bases, and 1 base stayed unmatched. CDR3 length equals 13 residues. CDR3 region: CASSGQGYTEAFF. The CDR3 DNA follows: TGTGCCAGCAGTGGACAGGGGTACACTGAAGCTTTCTTT.

The chain has TRBV29-1 and TRBJ2-7; D perhaps matches TRBD2 (6 bases). In germline, CDR1 is SQVTM, CDR2 ANQGSEA. The V end was cut by 4 bases, the J end by 5 bases, with 9 bases between. CDR3 length: 11 amino acids. CDR3 in DNA: TGCAGCGTTGGGGAGGAGGACGAGCAGTACTTC. This codes for CSVGEEDEQYF.

The V and J genes are TRBV19 and TRBJ1-1, with 8 nucleotides matching TRBD1. Per germline, CDR1 LNHDA and CDR2 SQIVND (reference sequence). The V gene end was trimmed by 8 bases and the J gene end by 1 base; junction bases not matched to a gene: 0. This CDR3 comprises 12 residues. The CDR3 region is CASGTGNTEAFF. The DNA of the CDR3 is TGTGCCAGTGGGACAGGGAACACTGAAGCTTTCTTT.

The genes are TRBV18 and TRBJ1-4; no clear D gene. Germline CDR1 is KGHSH and CDR2 is LQKENI. The CDR3 has 15 residues. Trimming took off 2 bases at V and 3 bases at J, with 10 bases between the two ends. The CDR3 loop reads CASSPLRSSNEKLFF. In DNA form, the CDR3 reads TGTGCCAGCTCACCATTACGGAGCTCTAATGAAAAACTGTTTTTT.

The chain uses TRBV18 and TRBJ1-1, with 7 bases matching TRBD1. This CDR3 comprises 15 residues. J lost 1 base, V lost 2 bases, and 4 bases had no gene match. CDR1 is KGHSH and CDR2 is LQKENI in the germline V gene. The CDR3 DNA reads TGTGCCAGCTCACCATCGGGACAGCCGAACACTGAAGCTTTCTTT. Translated: CASSPSGQPNTEAFF.

The chain has TRBV27 and TRBJ2-7; 7 bases match TRBD1. V lost 4 bases to trimming and J lost 7 bases; unmatched junction nucleotides: 13. The germline gives CDR1 MNHEY, CDR2 SMNVEV (reference sequence). The CDR3 loop spans 15 amino acids. The CDR3 bases are TGTGCCAGCAGTTCCGTCCAGGGGGATTTGAGAGAGCAGTACTTC. It specifies CASSSVQGDLREQYF.

The genes are TRBV4-2 and TRBJ2-5, with 8 bases that match TRBD1. CDR1 is LGHNA, CDR2 YNFKEQ, per germline. Trimming took 4 bases from V and 5 from J; bases not matched to a gene: 9. The CDR3 has 15 residues. CDR3 bases: TGTGCCAGCAGCCGAGACAGGGGAGTGGGGGAGACCCAGTACTTC. The encoded protein is CASSRDRGVGETQYF.

The J gene is TRBJ1-1, the V gene TRBV29-1; D uncertain. Per the germline V gene, CDR1 is SQVTM and CDR2 is ANQGSEA. This CDR3 is built from 12 residues. V dropped 8 bases and J dropped 3 bases, with 13 bases sitting between them. CDR3 in DNA: TGCAGCATAAAATCGGGATACACTGAAGCTTTCTTT. It specifies CSIKSGYTEAFF. Together with reference TRBV29-1 and TRBJ1-1, the CDR3 gives the full variable domain: SAVISQKPSRDICQRGTSLTIQCQVDSQVTMMFWYRQQPGQSLTLIATANQGSEATYESGFVIDKFPISRPNLTFSTLTVSNMSPEDSSIYLCSIKSGYTEAFFGQGTRLTVV.

V gene TRBV7-2 combines with J gene TRBJ1-1; 7 bases fit TRBD1. Germline V gives CDR1 SGHTA, CDR2 FQGNSA. Trimming took 1 base from V and 7 from J; bases not matched to a gene: 6. The CDR3 is 14 amino acids. For the CDR3, the DNA is TGTGCCAGCAGCTTAGGTCCCCCAGGGGGTGAAGCTTTCTTT. It specifies CASSLGPPGGEAFF.

For the CDR3, the DNA is TGTGCCAGCAGTGACGGGGGGGGCAATGAAAAACTGTTTTTT. It is translated as CASSDGGGNEKLFF. The chain recombines TRBV6-1 with TRBJ1-4; perhaps TRBD1 as D (6 bases). Per germline, CDR1 MNHNS and CDR2 SASEGT. The CDR3 has 14 residues. V dropped 3 bases and J dropped 5 bases, with 10 bases sitting between them.

The chain couples TRBV6-4 to TRBJ1-1; 10 nucleotides align to TRBD1. Trimming at V came to 6 bases and at J to 4 bases, leaving 5 bases not matched to a gene. CDR1 is MRHNA and CDR2 is SNTAGT in the germline V gene. CDR3 size: 14 residues. CDR3 in amino acids: CASSRDRGVTEAFF. As DNA, the CDR3 is TGTGCCAGCAGCAGGGACAGGGGTGTCACTGAAGCTTTCTTT.

The chain is built from TRBV5-6 and TRBJ2-7, with 7 positions matching TRBD1. The length of the CDR3 is 14 residues. CDR1 and CDR2 (germline): SGHDT, YYEEEE. J gave up 7 bases and V 2 bases, and 9 bases lay outside the gene matches. CDR3 in DNA: TGTGCCAGCAGCTTAGCACAGGGGTGGGGTGAGCAGTACTTC. It encodes CASSLAQGWGEQYF.

The V and J genes are TRBV6-6 and TRBJ1-2; 7 bases fit TRBD1. The CDR3 contains 13 residues. With V trimmed by 2 bases and J by 6 bases, 3 bases remained unmatched. CDR1 MNHNY and CDR2 SVGAGI come from the germline V gene (reference sequence). The CDR3 protein is CASSYTGAHGYTF. CDR3 coding DNA: TGTGCCAGCAGTTACACAGGGGCCCATGGCTACACCTTC.

The chain has TRBV11-2 and TRBJ2-5, with D possibly being TRBD1 (5 bases). The V end lost 5 bases, the J end lost 5 bases, and 15 bases lay between the germline ends. The CDR3 loop spans 14 amino acids. The germline V gene has CDR1 SGHAT and CDR2 FQNNGV. The CDR3 bases are TGTGCCAGCAGCGCCCCCTCAGGGCGGGAGACCCAGTACTTC. The encoded protein is CASSAPSGRETQYF.